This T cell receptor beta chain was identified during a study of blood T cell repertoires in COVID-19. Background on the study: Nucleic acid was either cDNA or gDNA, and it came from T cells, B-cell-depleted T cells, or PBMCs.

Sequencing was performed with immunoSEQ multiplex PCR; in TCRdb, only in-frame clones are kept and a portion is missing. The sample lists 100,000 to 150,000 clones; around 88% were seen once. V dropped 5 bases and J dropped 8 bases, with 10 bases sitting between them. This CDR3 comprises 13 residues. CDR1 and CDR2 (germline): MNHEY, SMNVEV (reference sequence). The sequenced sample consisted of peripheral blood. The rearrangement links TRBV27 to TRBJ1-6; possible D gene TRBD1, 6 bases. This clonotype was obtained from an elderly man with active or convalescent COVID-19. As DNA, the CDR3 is TGTGCCAGCAGTCCAAACAGGGATTCACCCCTCCACTTT. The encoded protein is CASSPNRDSPLHF.